This TCR beta chain is from a study of blood T cell repertoires in COVID-19. Study in general: The United States, Italy and Spain provided the acute and convalescent COVID-19 samples. Nucleic acid was either cDNA or gDNA, and it came from T cells, B-cell-depleted T cells, or PBMCs.

V lost 6 bases to trimming and J lost 8 bases; unmatched junction nucleotides: 3. CDR3 length: 12 amino acids. Authors' analysis steps: How many nucleated cells were present was estimated from reference gene primer amplification. TCRdb's table, derived via immunoSEQ multiplex PCR, lists solely in-frame clones and lacks some. That table supplies the V and J calls and clone size; D and trimming were determined from the DNA. Of a few hundred thousand clones listed, 89% are singletons. J is TRBJ2-3 and V is TRBV12-3 or TRBV12-4, with TRBD1 identical over 9 bases. The specimen was peripheral blood. The origin of this receptor is a man between 40 and 49 years old with acute or convalescent COVID-19. The CDR3 sequence: CASSGQGFTQYF. Here the CDR3 DNA reads TGTGCCAGCAGCGGACAGGGGTTTACGCAGTATTTT.